Listed here are 18 T cell receptor beta chains from one sample, sequenced in a study of T cells in Graves' hyperthyroidism and ophthalmopathy (dated by TCRdb to between 2018 and 2021). Libraries were constructed by multiplex PCR. Sequencing instrument: Illumina HiSeq 2000. TCR beta CDR3 regions were amplified from RNA transcripts. The first round of RT-PCR for the TCR CDR3 was performed with the HTBI primer set and the Qiagen OneStep RT-PCR kit. The raw public reads went through TCRdb reprocessing: fastp at Q25, MiXCR clone calling, in-frame beta chains kept. Each entry merges the rows of one CDR3 protein and shows their most common DNA and genes. The sample profile shows under 700,000 distinct CDR3 sequences; 15% to 20% of them were found once. The ten biggest clones cover around a sixth of the sample. Sequencing was done on a sample of blood. These receptors were obtained from a woman aged 18-29 years with Graves' hyperthyroidism.

This clonotype was recorded a few times. This chain links TRBV20-1 with TRBJ1-1; D is undetermined. The CDR3 is 15 residues long. The germline V gene has CDR1 DFQATT and CDR2 SNEGSKA (reference sequence). Trimming stripped 0 bases from V and 2 bases from J, with 13 bases between. The DNA of the CDR3 is TGCAGTGCTAGAGATCCCCCGACCGTAAACACTGAAGCTTTCTTT. It codes for CSARDPPTVNTEAFF.

At least ten counts were recorded for this clonotype. CDR3 sequence (DNA): TGCGCCAGCAGCCGCCGGACAGGGGGCGTTGGGAACATTCAGTACTTC. Translated: CASSRRTGGVGNIQYF. The genes are TRBV5-1 and TRBJ2-4; TRBD1 agrees at 11 bases. The trim removed 4 bases at V and 7 bases at J, leaving 10 bases unmatched. CDR1 SGHRS and CDR2 YFSETQ come from the germline V gene. CDR3 length: 16 residues.

The V gene is TRBV20-1, the J gene TRBJ1-2; 7 bases line up with TRBD1. From germline, CDR1 is DFQATT and CDR2 SNEGSKA (reference sequence). The CDR3 has 15 residues. J was trimmed by 1 base and V by 5 bases; bases with no gene match: 10. The CDR3 loop reads CSAPNGRDSNYGYTF. CDR3 coding DNA: TGCAGTGCTCCCAACGGAAGGGACAGTAACTATGGCTACACCTTC.

J is TRBJ1-5 and V is TRBV28; TRBD1 matches 7 bases. V lost 3 bases to trimming and J lost 9 bases; unmatched junction nucleotides: 2. Germline assignment: CDR1 MDHEN and CDR2 SYDVKM. The CDR3 has 12 residues. Written as DNA, the CDR3 is TGTGCCAGCAGTTTGACAGGGAGGCCCCAGCATTTT. Amino acids: CASSLTGRPQHF.

The chain couples TRBV9 to TRBJ1-3, with D unresolved. CDR3 length: 15 residues. Trimming pared 4 bases from V and 0 bases from J, leaving 11 bases between. CDR1 and CDR2 from the germline V gene are SGDLS and YYNGEE. The CDR3 protein is CASSPHDTSGNTIYF. The CDR3 nucleotides read TGTGCCAGCAGCCCCCACGACACCTCTGGAAACACCATATATTTT.

The chain joins TRBV6-2 or TRBV6-3 to TRBJ1-2; D is uncertain. Germline CDR1 MNHEY, CDR2 SVGEGT. Trimming took off 7 bases at V and 4 bases at J, with 13 bases between the two ends. The CDR3 totals 13 residues. The DNA of the CDR3 is TGTGCCAGCACTCAAACCAGCCTCTATGGCTACACCTTC. Its translation is CASTQTSLYGYTF.

The V call is TRBV19, the J call TRBJ2-1, with 11 bases that match TRBD2. The J segment lost 5 bases and the V segment lost 1 base, leaving 10 bases of the junction unmatched. Germline assignment: CDR1 LNHDA and CDR2 SQIVND (reference sequence). CDR3 length: 18 residues. CDR3 DNA: TGTGCCAGTAGTATAGGGACTGGAATAGCGGGGGGGCACAATGAGCAGTTCTTC. Its protein product is CASSIGTGIAGGHNEQFF.

This clonotype came up many times. The V call is TRBV20-1, the J call TRBJ2-7; the match to TRBD1 covers 8 bases. J lost 1 base, V lost 4 bases, and 12 bases had no gene match. The CDR3 is made up of 16 amino acids. The V gene's germline CDR1 is DFQATT and CDR2 SNEGSKA (reference sequence). CDR3 DNA: TGCAGTGCTAACCTACGCCGGGACAGGAGGTCCTACGAGCAGTACTTC. As protein: CSANLRRDRRSYEQYF.

This clonotype was recorded many times. The chain is built from TRBV11-2 and TRBJ2-3, with D perhaps TRBD2 (6 bases). V lost 3 bases and J lost 2, with 9 bases in between. This CDR3 has 14 residues. The germline V gene has CDR1 SGHAT and CDR2 FQNNGV. Here the CDR3 reads CASSFGGSTDTQYF. The CDR3 coding sequence is TGTGCCAGCAGCTTCGGGGGATCCACAGATACGCAGTATTTT. The variable domain in full, completed from reference TRBV11-2 and TRBJ2-3, reads EAGVAQSPRYKIIEKRQSVAFWCNPISGHATLYWYQQILGQGPKLLIQFQNNGVVDDSQLPKDRFSAERLKGVDSTLKIQPAKLEDSAVYLCASSFGGSTDTQYFGPGTRLTVL.

This clonotype occurred many times. V gene TRBV6-1 combines with J gene TRBJ2-2, with 7 bases that match TRBD2. The CDR3 has 15 residues. Germline V gives CDR1 MNHNS, CDR2 SASEGT. The V gene end was trimmed by 8 bases and the J gene end by 1 base; junction bases not matched to a gene: 7. The CDR3, as DNA: TGTGCCAGCCTGTCTCTAGCGGTGAACACCGGGGAGCTGTTTTTT. Residues: CASLSLAVNTGELFF.

This chain joins TRBV7-2 and TRBJ2-7; TRBD2 is a possible D gene (5 bases). Trimming pared 2 bases from V and 7 bases from J, leaving 15 bases between. CDR1 SGHTA and CDR2 FQGNSA come from the germline V gene. The CDR3 is 14 residues long. CDR3 DNA sequence: TGTGCCAGCAGCTTAAAGGGCGGGCCGTGGGAGCAGTACTTC. This gives the protein CASSLKGGPWEQYF. The complete variable domain, with remaining parts taken from reference TRBV7-2 and TRBJ2-7, reads GAGVSQSPSNKVTEKGKDVELRCDPISGHTALYWYRQSLGQGLEFLIYFQGNSAPDKSGLPSDRFSAERTGGSVSTLTIQRTQQEDSAVYLCASSLKGGPWEQYFGPGTRLTVT.

This clonotype occurred a few times. This CDR3 reads CSAYPSGFSTDTQYF. As DNA, the CDR3 is TGCAGTGCTTATCCTAGCGGGTTTAGCACAGATACGCAGTATTTT. The chain recombines TRBV20-1 with TRBJ2-3; 8 bases match TRBD2. The CDR3 has 15 amino acids. V trimming: 5 bases; J trimming: 0 bases; junction bases outside the gene matches: 7. Germline CDR1 reads DFQATT; CDR2 reads SNEGSKA (reference sequence).

This clonotype has ten or more counts. The J gene is TRBJ1-1, the V gene TRBV5-1, with a possible D match to TRBD1 (5 bases). The V end was cut by 3 bases, the J end by 3 bases, with 9 bases between. Germline lookup yields CDR1 SGHRS and CDR2 YFSETQ. The CDR3 spans 13 residues. CDR3 loop: CASSSGTYTEAFF. CDR3 sequence (DNA): TGCGCCAGCAGCTCCGGGACGTACACTGAAGCTTTCTTT.

V is TRBV7-9 and J is TRBJ2-5; 8 nucleotides align to TRBD2. The CDR3 runs to 12 residues. Germline-derived CDR1 and CDR2 are SEHNR and FQNEAQ (reference sequence). The CDR3 sequence: CASTSGQETQYF. The DNA of the CDR3 is TGTGCTTCCACTAGCGGCCAAGAGACCCAGTACTTC.

Comments on this clonotype: A much larger clone lies a single base off, so this may be a read error. V is TRBV7-2 and J is TRBJ2-3; TRBD2 matches 11 bases. Trimming at V came to 1 base and at J to 3 bases, leaving 18 bases not matched to a gene. CDR1 and CDR2 (germline): SGHTA, FQGNSA. The CDR3 loop spans 21 amino acids. The CDR3 DNA reads as TGTGCCAGCAGCTTAGTCACTAGCGGGAGTTTGAGAAAGGGATTAACAGATACGCAGTATTTT. Protein product: CASSLVTSGSLRKGLTDTQYF.

The chain couples TRBV6-5 to TRBJ1-4, with 8 bases aligning to TRBD1. Germline V CDR1 and CDR2: MNHEY, SVGAGI. V was pared by 2 bases and J by 0 bases, with 8 bases of the junction left unmatched. The CDR3 runs 18 residues. The CDR3: CASSYRTGRPPTNEKLFF. The CDR3 DNA follows: TGTGCCAGCAGTTACCGGACAGGGCGGCCCCCAACTAATGAAAAACTGTTTTTT.

This clonotype was detected only a few times. The chain uses TRBV29-1 and TRBJ1-2, with 7 bases identical to TRBD1. V lost 3 bases, J lost 8 bases, and 3 bases stayed unmatched. Germline loops: CDR1 SQVTM, CDR2 ANQGSEA. The CDR3 sequence is 11 residues long. CDR3 residues: CSVERQGGYTF. The CDR3 DNA sequence: TGCAGCGTTGAGAGACAGGGAGGCTACACCTTC.

This clonotype was counted many times. The CDR3 reads CASREGLAGGYEQYF. CDR3 DNA: TGTGCCAGCAGGGAGGGGCTAGCGGGAGGTTACGAGCAGTACTTC. The gene calls are TRBV2 and TRBJ2-7; 11 bases match TRBD2. Germline loops: CDR1 SNHLY, CDR2 FYNNEI. Trimming removed 6 bases from V and 4 bases from J; junction bases left unmatched: 8. The CDR3 has 15 amino acids.